Listed here are 28 T cell receptor beta chains from one sample, sequenced in a study of OX40 agonist ivuxolimab in advanced cancers. Libraries were built with the immunoSEQ multiplex PCR assay. TCRdb holds this immuneACCESS table with in-frame rearrangements only. Some clones are missing; in checked studies, unresolved V genes explain under half, and the rest has no known cause. The sample profile shows about 27,000 clones; approximately 83% of them were found once. Of the sample, approximately 13% is held by the ten largest clones. The sample in question was CD4+ or CD8+ T cells sorted from blood, obtained in a trial of the OX40 agonist ivuxolimab. Receptors originate from an adult with an advanced solid tumor such as melanoma, head and neck, liver or kidney cancer.

The chain carries TRBV5-8 and TRBJ1-1; TRBD1 matches 9 bases. Germline V gene sequence: CDR1 SGHTS, CDR2 YDEGEE. The V gene end was trimmed by 1 base and the J gene end by 1 base; junction bases not matched to a gene: 8. CDR3 length: 17 residues. CDR3 amino acids: CASSLSFGTGRNTEAFF. The CDR3 bases are TGTGCCAGCAGCTTGTCTTTCGGGACAGGGAGGAACACTGAAGCTTTCTTT.

This rearrangement joins TRBV18 to TRBJ1-2, with TRBD1 matching 8 bases. The CDR3 contains 18 residues. V dropped 5 bases and J dropped 8; count of bases not matched to a gene: 22. Germline CDR1 and CDR2: KGHSH and LQKENI. The CDR3 DNA follows: TGTGCCAGCTCATTCATAGTCGGACAGGGCGATTCTAGGAAAGGCTACACCTTC. Protein product: CASSFIVGQGDSRKGYTF. Together with reference TRBV18 and TRBJ1-2, the CDR3 gives the full variable domain: NAGVMQNPRHLVRRRGQEARLRCSPMKGHSHVYWYRQLPEEGLKFMVYLQKENIIDESGMPKERFSAEFPKEGPSILRIQQVVRGDSAAYFCASSFIVGQGDSRKGYTFGSGTRLTVV.

The CDR3 coding sequence is TGTGCCAGCAGCTTAGGATTCGGCAGGGGGGACGGGACTGAAGCTTTCTTT. Translated: CASSLGFGRGDGTEAFF. The rearrangement uses TRBV11-3 and TRBJ1-1; the match to TRBD1 covers 7 bases. The germline V gene encodes CDR1 SGHNT and CDR2 YENEEA. V shed 1 base and J 5 bases; nucleotides not matched to a gene: 13. The CDR3 is 17 residues long. Full variable domain (outside the CDR3, taken from reference TRBV11-3 and TRBJ1-1): EAGVVQSPRYKIIEKKQPVAFWCNPISGHNTLYWYLQNLGQGPELLIRYENEEAVDDSQLPKDRFSAERLKGVDSTLKIQPAELGDSAVYLCASSLGFGRGDGTEAFFGQGTRLTVV.

This clone was found once. V is TRBV28 and J is TRBJ1-2; no definite D call. V shed 5 bases and J shed 2 bases, with 9 bases lying between them. The CDR3 is made up of 13 amino acids. Germline loops: CDR1 MDHEN, CDR2 SYDVKM. CDR3 amino acids: CASSQQRNYGYTF. CDR3 DNA: TGTGCCAGCAGTCAACAGCGAAACTATGGCTACACCTTC.

The chain joins TRBV5-4 to TRBJ1-2; D gene ambiguous. With 4 bases removed from V and 0 bases from J, the gap between germline ends came to 13 bases. The CDR3 is made up of 15 amino acids. Germline values: CDR1 SGHNT, CDR2 YYREEE (reference sequence). The CDR3: CASSPPLGANYGYTF. CDR3 nucleotide sequence: TGTGCCAGCAGCCCCCCCTTGGGTGCTAACTATGGCTACACCTTC.

In DNA form, the CDR3 reads TGTGCCAGCAGCCTGCGGGGGGGCTACGAGCAGTACTTC. This encodes CASSLRGGYEQYF. The chain links TRBV7-6 to TRBJ2-7; 9 bases are a match to TRBD2. V lost 5 bases, J lost 3 bases, and 2 bases stayed unmatched. CDR1 SGHVS and CDR2 FNYEAQ come from the germline V gene. This CDR3 is built from 13 residues.

This clone was detected once. The rearrangement uses TRBV6-8 and TRBJ2-7; D is perhaps TRBD2 (6 bases). V gave up 5 bases and J gave up 3 bases, with 17 bases separating them. Germline assignment: CDR1 MNHGY and CDR2 SAAAGT. The CDR3 is 15 amino acids. CDR3 nucleotides: TGTGCCAGCAGTGCAACGGAGCGGGCGGGCTACGAGCAGTACTTC. As protein: CASSATERAGYEQYF.

This chain links TRBV6-5 with TRBJ1-2, with a weak D call TRBD1 (6 bases). With 6 bases removed from V and 8 bases from J, the gap between germline ends came to 13 bases. Germline loops: CDR1 MNHEY, CDR2 SVGAGI. The CDR3 totals 12 residues. The CDR3 is CASSLRDTGYTF. The DNA for the CDR3 is TGTGCCAGCAGCCTCCGGGACACCGGCTACACCTTC.

In this sample, this clone turned up a few times. The genes are TRBV6-5 and TRBJ1-2; D is uncertain. Germline assignment: CDR1 MNHEY and CDR2 SVGAGI. The germline V and J ends were trimmed by 7 bases and 2 bases, with 14 bases remaining between them. The CDR3 is 14 residues long. CDR3 in amino acids: CASTLGPFNYGYTF. As DNA, the CDR3 is TGTGCCAGCACCCTTGGGCCATTCAACTATGGCTACACCTTC.

This chain links TRBV18 with TRBJ1-3; D not resolved. The germline V gene has CDR1 KGHSH and CDR2 LQKENI. Trimming took 2 bases from V and 0 from J, leaving 8 bases between them. The length of the CDR3 is 15 residues. CDR3 amino acids: CASSPAAVSGNTIYF. In DNA, the CDR3 is TGTGCCAGCTCACCAGCAGCCGTCTCTGGAAACACCATATATTTT.

This clone turned up a few times. The rearrangement joins TRBV30 to TRBJ1-2, with D uncertain. V was clipped by 3 bases and J by 4 bases, with 15 bases between them. Germline V gene data show CDR1 as GTSNPN and CDR2 as SVGIG (reference sequence). This CDR3 has 14 residues. The CDR3 region is CAWSGGTESYGYTF. In nucleotides, the CDR3 is TGTGCCTGGAGCGGAGGAACGGAGAGCTATGGCTACACCTTC. Full variable domain (rest looked up from reference TRBV30 and TRBJ1-2): SQTIHQWPATLVQPVGSPLSLECTVEGTSNPNLYWYRQAAGRGLQLLFYSVGIGQISSEVPQNLSASRPQDRQFILSSKKLLLSDSGFYLCAWSGGTESYGYTFGSGTRLTVV.

This rearrangement joins TRBV5-1 to TRBJ1-1, with D possibly being TRBD1 (6 bases). V was shortened by 3 bases and J by 1 base, with 7 bases between the two germline ends. This CDR3 region has 13 residues. The germline V gene encodes CDR1 SGHRS and CDR2 YFSETQ. The CDR3 DNA follows: TGCGCCAGCAGCTCGGGACAGAACACTGAAGCTTTCTTT. Protein: CASSSGQNTEAFF.

The gene calls are TRBV18 and TRBJ1-2; no clear D. The germline V gene has CDR1 KGHSH and CDR2 LQKENI. Trimming removed 1 base at V and 0 bases at J, with 3 bases between. The CDR3 length is 13 residues. In DNA form, the CDR3 reads TGTGCCAGCTCACCACAGGCTAACTATGGCTACACCTTC. Translating gives CASSPQANYGYTF.

The rearrangement joins TRBV9 to TRBJ2-7; 11 positions agree with TRBD1. This CDR3 spans 15 amino acids. The V and J ends lost 4 bases and 6 bases, in that order; junction bases with no gene match: 9. Germline-derived CDR1 and CDR2 are SGDLS and YYNGEE. The CDR3 loop reads CASSPPWGTGGEQYF. CDR3 bases: TGTGCCAGCAGCCCACCCTGGGGGACAGGGGGCGAGCAGTACTTC.

The rearrangement joins TRBV18 to TRBJ2-7, with 8 positions matching TRBD1. This CDR3 comprises 14 residues. In germline, CDR1 is KGHSH, CDR2 LQKENI. With 3 bases clipped from V and 6 bases from J, the junction kept 7 bases outside the gene matches. CDR3 amino acids: CASSPDRALGEQYF. For the CDR3, the DNA is TGTGCCAGCTCACCGGACAGGGCTTTAGGCGAGCAGTACTTC. Drawing the rest from reference TRBV18 and TRBJ2-7, the complete variable domain is NAGVMQNPRHLVRRRGQEARLRCSPMKGHSHVYWYRQLPEEGLKFMVYLQKENIIDESGMPKERFSAEFPKEGPSILRIQQVVRGDSAAYFCASSPDRALGEQYFGPGTRLTVT.

This clone qualifies as medium-sized. The chain employs TRBV5-5 and TRBJ2-7; no clear D. Trimming removed 1 base at V and 0 bases at J, with 11 bases between. The CDR3 loop spans 15 amino acids. Germline loops: CDR1 SGHKS, CDR2 YYEKEE (reference sequence). CDR3 DNA sequence: TGTGCCAGCAGCTTGTCGCCAGGACCCTCCTACGAGCAGTACTTC. This translates into CASSLSPGPSYEQYF.

As DNA, the CDR3 is TGTGCCAGCAGCTTAAATTTAGGCAGAAAATACGAGCAGTACTTC. Protein sequence: CASSLNLGRKYEQYF. The chain employs TRBV7-9 and TRBJ2-7; D remains ambiguous. The CDR3 consists of 15 residues. The ends were cut back, 2 bases at V and 4 bases at J, with 15 bases in the middle. Germline V gene lookup returns CDR1 SEHNR and CDR2 FQNEAQ (reference sequence).

This clone was detected only a few times. V gene TRBV12-5 combines with J gene TRBJ2-5; tentatively, D is TRBD1 or TRBD2 (6 bases each). Trimming removed 8 bases at V and 4 bases at J, with 23 bases between. CDR1 LGHNT and CDR2 FRNRAP come from the germline V gene. CDR3 length: 16 amino acids. The CDR3: CASRRGTGAGIETQYF. The CDR3 region has the DNA TGTGCTAGTCGACGTGGGACGGGGGCTGGGATAGAGACCCAGTACTTC.

This clone came up a few times. Within the sample, other DNA sequences also encode this same CDR3. The CDR3: CAGRRQGGVEMNTEAFF. CDR3 nucleotide sequence: TGTGCCGGTCGACGACAGGGGGGGGTTGAAATGAACACTGAAGCTTTCTTT. This chain links TRBV5-4 with TRBJ1-1, with 9 positions matching TRBD1. Germline CDR1 and CDR2: SGHNT and YYREEE (reference sequence). V trimming: 10 bases; J trimming: 0 bases; junction bases outside the gene matches: 16. This CDR3 contains 17 residues.

The chain is built from TRBV7-3 and TRBJ1-6; possibly TRBD1 for D (6 bases). This CDR3 region has 16 residues. With 0 bases removed from V and 9 bases from J, the gap between germline ends came to 15 bases. In germline, CDR1 is SGHTA, CDR2 FQGTGA. DNA for the CDR3: TGTGCCAGCAGCTTAACAGGGTCACAGGGAAGTTCACCCCTCCACTTT. This encodes CASSLTGSQGSSPLHF.

This chain uses TRBV5-4 with TRBJ1-2; no firm D call. CDR1 and CDR2 (germline): SGHNT, YYREEE (reference sequence). V was clipped by 2 bases and J by 2 bases, with 7 bases between them. CDR3 size: 13 residues. Here the CDR3 reads CASSFGENYGYTF. The CDR3 DNA sequence: TGTGCCAGCAGCTTCGGTGAGAACTATGGCTACACCTTC. Looking up the rest from reference TRBV5-4 and TRBJ1-2 gives the full variable domain: ETGVTQSPTHLIKTRGQQVTLRCSSQSGHNTVSWYQQALGQGPQFIFQYYREEENGRGNFPPRFSGLQFPNYSSELNVNALELDDSALYLCASSFGENYGYTFGSGTRLTVV.

This chain connects TRBV5-4 to TRBJ1-1; D is uncertain. Germline CDR1 reads SGHNT; CDR2 reads YYREEE (reference sequence). The CDR3 consists of 14 residues. The ends were cut back, 1 base at V and 5 bases at J, with 12 bases in the middle. The CDR3 DNA reads as TGTGCCAGCAGCTTGAAAGAAGTTGGGACTGAAGCTTTCTTT. This codes for CASSLKEVGTEAFF.

The CDR3 DNA reads as TGTGCCAGCAGTCCAGGACCGCTAACCTCTGGAAACACCATATATTTT. Amino acid sequence: CASSPGPLTSGNTIYF. V and J are TRBV2 and TRBJ1-3, with D hard to call. V was trimmed by 5 bases and J by 0 bases, leaving 14 bases between them. Germline loops: CDR1 SNHLY, CDR2 FYNNEI. CDR3 length: 16 residues. The full variable domain, completed using reference TRBV2 and TRBJ1-3, is EPEVTQTPSHQVTQMGQEVILRCVPISNHLYFYWYRQILGQKVEFLVSFYNNEISEKSEIFDDQFSVERPDGSNFTLKIRSTKLEDSAMYFCASSPGPLTSGNTIYFGEGSWLTVV.

This clone was counted a single time. The gene calls are TRBV30 and TRBJ1-2; TRBD1 agrees at 7 bases. The CDR3 has 17 residues. With V trimmed by 7 bases and J by 4 bases, 21 bases remained unmatched. Germline V lookup: CDR1 GTSNPN, CDR2 SVGIG (reference sequence). CDR3 residues: CASSEGDRALTGYGYTF. DNA for the CDR3: TGTGCCTCAAGTGAGGGAGACAGGGCTTTAACAGGCTATGGCTACACCTTC.

This clone was picked up a small number of times. This rearrangement joins TRBV19 to TRBJ1-2; a weak D match, TRBD1 (5 bases). CDR3 length equals 14 residues. Trimming took 0 bases from V and 8 from J, leaving 13 bases between them. Per germline, CDR1 LNHDA and CDR2 SQIVND (reference sequence). The CDR3 bases are TGTGCCAGTAGTATAGATCTGCAGGGAGGGGGCTACACCTTC. Translated, it gives CASSIDLQGGGYTF.

The gene calls are TRBV19 and TRBJ2-7; the D gene is possibly TRBD1 (6 bases). This CDR3 is 14 amino acids long. The germline gives CDR1 LNHDA, CDR2 SQIVND (reference sequence). V was clipped by 3 bases and J by 2 bases, with 11 bases between them. CDR3 DNA: TGTGCCAGTAGTATGGCTGGGGGCCCCTACGAGCAGTACTTC. Its protein is CASSMAGGPYEQYF.

The V gene is TRBV4-1, the J gene TRBJ2-7; 12 bases align to TRBD2. Germline CDR1 reads MGHRA; CDR2 reads YSYEKL. There are 18 residues in the CDR3. Trimming cost V 4 bases and J 5 bases; bases outside gene matches: 15. This CDR3 reads CASSPSNILAGGEDEQYF. Written as DNA, the CDR3 is TGCGCCAGCAGCCCTTCGAACATACTAGCGGGGGGAGAGGACGAGCAGTACTTC.

This chain joins TRBV27 and TRBJ1-6, with 7 bases matching TRBD1. The J segment lost 14 bases and the V segment lost 0 bases, leaving 13 bases of the junction unmatched. The germline gives CDR1 MNHEY, CDR2 SMNVEV (reference sequence). The CDR3 is made up of 16 amino acids. CDR3 DNA sequence: TGTGCCAGCAGTTTATCCCGCGGGACAGTCTTTCAGGCCCTCCACTTT. As protein: CASSLSRGTVFQALHF.